The 5 T cell receptor beta chains reported below all come from one sample, sequenced in a study of blood T cell repertoires in COVID-19. Repertoires were generated with immunoSEQ multiplex PCR, while TCRdb's copy carries only in-frame clones and drops some. The table shows tens of thousands of clones, with 80% to 90% occurring only once. What was sequenced was peripheral blood. Receptors were obtained from a man aged 25-45 years with acute or convalescent COVID-19.

The rearrangement joins TRBV19 to TRBJ2-6; the D gene is possibly TRBD2 (5 bases). Trimming left V 0 bases short and J 4 bases short, with 7 bases between. Looked up from germline, CDR1 is LNHDA and CDR2 is SQIVND (reference sequence). This CDR3 contains 15 residues. CDR3 in DNA: TGTGCCAGTAGTATAGAGAGGGCCGGGGCCAACGTCCTGACTTTC. Protein: CASSIERAGANVLTF. Drawing the rest from reference TRBV19 and TRBJ2-6, the complete variable domain is DGGITQSPKYLFRKEGQNVTLSCEQNLNHDAMYWYRQDPGQGLRLIYYSQIVNDFQKGDIAEGYSVSREKKESFPLTVTSAQKNPTAFYLCASSIERAGANVLTFGAGSRLTVL.

The chain has TRBV5-4 and TRBJ2-2; TRBD1 agrees at 8 bases. V dropped 2 bases and J dropped 5; count of bases not matched to a gene: 8. This CDR3 has 16 amino acids. The V gene's germline CDR1 is SGHNT and CDR2 YYREEE (reference sequence). As DNA, the CDR3 is TGTGCCAGCAGCTTAAGACAGGGGAGAGGAACCGGGGAGCTGTTTTTT. Its protein product is CASSLRQGRGTGELFF.

The chain combines TRBV5-1 with TRBJ2-2, with D possibly being TRBD1 (5 bases). Per the germline V gene, CDR1 is SGHRS and CDR2 is YFSETQ. The CDR3 covers 14 residues. The germline V and J ends were trimmed by 0 bases and 4 bases, with 7 bases remaining between them. For the CDR3, the DNA is TGCGCCAGCAGCTTGGCAGGGTCCACCGGGGAGCTGTTTTTT. It is translated as CASSLAGSTGELFF.

This clone is medium-sized. The genes are TRBV18 and TRBJ1-1, with a possible D match to TRBD1 (5 bases). The CDR3 totals 14 residues. The ends were cut back, 3 bases at V and 7 bases at J, with 15 bases in the middle. Per the germline V gene, CDR1 is KGHSH and CDR2 is LQKENI. Here the CDR3 reads CASSPFRDGGEAFF. CDR3 coding DNA: TGTGCCAGCTCACCCTTTCGGGACGGGGGTGAAGCTTTCTTT.

The CDR3 spells CASSSSGRDQETQYF. The CDR3 coding sequence is TGTGCCAGCTCATCTAGCGGGAGGGATCAAGAGACCCAGTACTTC. This rearrangement joins TRBV18 to TRBJ2-5; 12 positions match TRBD2. The trim removed 5 bases at V and 2 bases at J, leaving 3 bases unmatched. The CDR3 is 15 residues long. Germline assignment: CDR1 KGHSH and CDR2 LQKENI.